These T cell receptor beta chains were read from a single sample in a study of post-analysis software for immune sequencing data. MiXCR was run by TCRdb on the PCR reads, yielding one entry per CDR3 protein. The table records about 460,000 distinct CDR3 sequences, under 55% of them present only once. Sequencing input: blood. The receptors shown here come from a girl between 10 and 17 years old with multiple sclerosis. Both conserved end residues are part of each CDR3. D genes are given only for firm matches. The size entry is marked missing in some rows and otherwise reads once, few, many or a size class.

clone_size	v_call	d_call	j_call	cdr3_aa	cdr3_nt
.	TRBV28	.	TRBJ1-2	CASSLGSSNYGYTF	TGTGCCAGCAGTTTAGGCAGTTCTAACTATGGCTACACCTTC
.	TRBV7-4	.	TRBJ1-1	CASSLKRTACGGAFF	TGTGCCAGCAGCTTAAAACGGACAGCCTGCGGTGGAGCTTTCTTT
.	TRBV6-5	.	TRBJ1-4	CASSPNTEKLFF	TGTGCCAGCTCCCCCAATACCGAAAAACTGTTTTTT
.	TRBV7-2	TRBD1	TRBJ2-7	CASSSNAGTGIEQYF	TGTGCCAGCAGCTCGAATGCCGGGACAGGGATCGAGCAGTACTTC
few	TRBV4-3	TRBD2	TRBJ2-7	CASSQARTSGSYEQYF	TGCGCCAGCAGCCAAGCTCGCACTAGCGGGTCCTACGAGCAGTACTTC
.	TRBV5-1	TRBD2	TRBJ2-7	CASSLADAGGAYEQYF	TGCGCCAGCAGCTTGGCCGACGCGGGAGGTGCCTACGAGCAGTACTTC
.	TRBV20-1	TRBD1	TRBJ1-4	CSARRDRGNEKLFF	TGCAGTGCACGGCGGGACAGGGGGAATGAAAAACTGTTTTTT
.	TRBV7-8	.	TRBJ2-1	CASSLSGYGTKQFF	TGTGCCAGCAGCTTATCAGGATACGGGACCAAACAGTTCTTC
.	TRBV5-1	.	TRBJ1-1	CASSSTGRGSEAFF	TGCGCCAGCAGCTCGACAGGAAGGGGCTCTGAAGCTTTCTTT
few	TRBV12-3/TRBV12-4	TRBD2	TRBJ2-7	CASGTGGTSTYEQYF	TGTGCCAGCGGCACGGGAGGAACTTCAACCTACGAGCAGTACTTC